The next 31 T cell receptor beta chains were all read from a single sample in a study of T-cell memory formation after mild COVID-19. TCRdb ran MiXCR on the 5' RACE reads and lists one entry per CDR3 protein. Found here are 13,000 to 15,000 distinct CDR3 sequences, roughly 20% of them singletons; the top ten hold approximately 50%. The sequenced sample was PBMCs or a T cell subset sorted from them (not recorded which). These receptors all come from an adult woman who had mild COVID-19 (a few samples of this study predate the infection). Cell type and time point are not known.

This clonotype has a count of ten or more. This rearrangement joins TRBV7-9 to TRBJ1-1; 7 bases are shared with TRBD1. With 1 base clipped from V and 0 bases from J, the junction kept 2 bases outside the gene matches. There are 15 residues in the CDR3. CDR1 and CDR2 from the germline V gene are SEHNR and FQNEAQ (reference sequence). The CDR3 DNA sequence: TGTGCCAGCAGCTTAGGACAGGGACTGAACACTGAAGCTTTCTTT. As protein: CASSLGQGLNTEAFF.

This clonotype has ten or more counts. The chain recombines TRBV10-3 with TRBJ2-1; TRBD2 agrees at 10 bases. Germline values: CDR1 ENHRY, CDR2 SYGVKD. The length of the CDR3 is 17 residues. V dropped 6 bases and J dropped 4; count of bases not matched to a gene: 12. CDR3 sequence: CAIRTTAAGGPYNEQFF. The CDR3 nucleotides are TGTGCCATCAGGACCACAGCAGCGGGAGGGCCTTACAATGAGCAGTTCTTC.

This clonotype was counted at least ten times. The V call is TRBV13, the J call TRBJ2-5, with 8 nucleotides matching TRBD1. The V gene's germline CDR1 is PRHDT and CDR2 FYEKMQ (reference sequence). This CDR3 has 17 residues. Losses at the gene ends were 3 bases for V and 3 bases for J; bases not matched to a gene: 12. CDR3 region: CASSFGTGAGFKETQYF. The DNA for the CDR3 is TGTGCCAGCAGCTTCGGGACAGGTGCCGGGTTTAAAGAGACCCAGTACTTC.

In this sample, this clonotype turned up many times. The chain uses TRBV6-5 and TRBJ1-2; possibly TRBD1 for D (6 bases). The CDR3 has 18 residues. V dropped 4 bases and J dropped 5 bases, with 26 bases sitting between them. Germline CDR1 and CDR2: MNHEY and SVGAGI. The CDR3 loop reads CASSSTGTRAAVGYGYTF. DNA for the CDR3: TGTGCCAGCAGTTCTACCGGGACAAGGGCCGCGGTGGGGTATGGCTACACCTTC.

This clonotype showed up just a few times. V usage is TRBV29-1 and J usage is TRBJ1-1; D gene unclear. Germline V CDR1 and CDR2: SQVTM, ANQGSEA. This CDR3 contains 13 residues. V lost 0 bases to trimming and J lost 5 bases, with 10 bases between them. The CDR3 DNA sequence: TGCAGCGTTGAAGAGGGCAATCGGACTGAAGCTTTCTTT. It specifies CSVEEGNRTEAFF.

The sample holds a few counts of this clonotype. This chain connects TRBV27 to TRBJ1-4, with D unresolved. The CDR3 is 15 amino acids. Germline V gene sequence: CDR1 MNHEY, CDR2 SMNVEV (reference sequence). Between the trimmed V and J ends, which lost 7 bases and 6 bases, there was a span of 18 bases. CDR3 coding DNA: TGTGCCAGCAAAGATGGGGTTAGATTGGATGAAAAACTGTTTTTT. Residues: CASKDGVRLDEKLFF.

In its sample, this clonotype was seen many times. The chain has TRBV9 and TRBJ2-7; 8 bases line up with TRBD2. The germline V gene has CDR1 SGDLS and CDR2 YYNGEE. V lost 4 bases to trimming and J lost 3 bases; unmatched junction nucleotides: 21. The CDR3 spans 19 residues. The CDR3 sequence: CASSPGWASGRGPVYEQYF. The CDR3, as DNA: TGTGCCAGCAGCCCCGGTTGGGCTAGCGGGCGGGGGCCAGTCTACGAGCAGTACTTC.

The table lists this clonotype with many counts. The J gene is TRBJ1-2, the V gene TRBV7-9; D unresolved. Germline V CDR1 and CDR2: SEHNR, FQNEAQ (reference sequence). V lost 5 bases and J 0 bases, leaving 7 bases between the germline ends. The CDR3 loop spans 13 amino acids. The CDR3 DNA reads as TGTGCCAGCAGCCCCGGATCTAACTATGGCTACACCTTC. It is translated as CASSPGSNYGYTF. The full variable domain, in which reference TRBV7-9 and TRBJ1-2 provide the parts outside the CDR3, is DTGVSQNPRHKITKRGQNVTFRCDPISEHNRLYWYRQTLGQGPEFLTYFQNEAQLEKSRLLSDRFSAERPKGSFSTLEIQRTEQGDSAMYLCASSPGSNYGYTFGSGTRLTVV.

This clonotype was seen repeatedly, ten times or more. This rearrangement joins TRBV29-1 to TRBJ2-1; 11 bases map to TRBD2. CDR1 is SQVTM and CDR2 is ANQGSEA in the germline V gene. V was pared by 6 bases and J by 4 bases, with 8 bases of the junction left unmatched. This CDR3 is built from 15 residues. The CDR3 sequence: CSVVPGTSGYNEQFF. CDR3 in DNA: TGCAGCGTCGTACCCGGGACTAGCGGTTACAATGAGCAGTTCTTC.

This clonotype was seen only once. The V and J genes are TRBV11-2 and TRBJ2-3, with D tentatively TRBD2 (7 bases). The CDR3 covers 17 residues. The V gene's germline CDR1 is SGHAT and CDR2 FQNNGV. Trimming shortened V by 5 bases and J by 3 bases, and 21 bases separated the two germline ends. Written as DNA, the CDR3 is TGTGCCAGCAGCCAAACGGCCTTACAGGGAGGGACAGATACGCAGTATTTT. Protein: CASSQTALQGGTDTQYF.

V usage is TRBV11-3 and J usage is TRBJ2-1; D remains unclear. V was trimmed by 4 bases and J by 10 bases, leaving 8 bases between them. Germline V CDR1 and CDR2: SGHNT, YENEEA. This CDR3 comprises 11 residues. The CDR3 region has the DNA TGTGCCAGCAGCTACCTCGGGGAGCAGTTCTTC. It yields the protein CASSYLGEQFF.

This clonotype appeared many times. V is TRBV24-1 and J is TRBJ2-3; D gene ambiguous. V lost 4 bases to trimming and J lost 7 bases, with 11 bases between them. Germline V CDR1 and CDR2: KGHDR, SFDVKD. The CDR3 extends over 13 amino acids. The CDR3 protein is CATSEPRAYTQYF. The DNA for the CDR3 is TGTGCCACCAGTGAGCCTAGGGCATATACGCAGTATTTT.

This clonotype was found many times. This chain joins TRBV29-1 and TRBJ2-1; the match to TRBD2 covers 9 bases. This CDR3 comprises 15 residues. Germline CDR1 is SQVTM and CDR2 is ANQGSEA. J was trimmed by 2 bases and V by 7 bases; bases with no gene match: 9. The CDR3 sequence: CSAGVAGETYNEQFF. For the CDR3, the DNA is TGCAGCGCCGGAGTAGCGGGAGAGACCTACAATGAGCAGTTCTTC.

This clonotype showed up many times. The DNA for the CDR3 is TGTGCCAGCAGACGCTACGGACCCTCCCTCAATTACAATGAGCAGTTCTTC. Protein product: CASRRYGPSLNYNEQFF. The rearrangement uses TRBV7-2 and TRBJ2-1, with D unclear. V shed 6 bases and J shed 4 bases, with 22 bases lying between them. Germline CDR1 SGHTA, CDR2 FQGNSA. This CDR3 is built from 17 residues.

Written as DNA, the CDR3 is TGTGCCACCAGCGTAGGGGGTTCAGATACGCAGTATTTT. Protein sequence: CATSVGGSDTQYF. The chain carries TRBV15 and TRBJ2-3, with D tentatively TRBD1 (6 bases). The CDR3 spans 13 residues. CDR1 and CDR2 (germline): LNHNV, YYDKDF (reference sequence). Trimming removed 5 bases from V and 4 bases from J, with 10 bases in between.

This clonotype was observed many times. The chain is built from TRBV5-1 and TRBJ2-7; D perhaps matches TRBD2 (6 bases). V was cut by 4 bases and J by 5 bases, with 22 bases left in between. CDR3 size: 16 residues. CDR1 and CDR2 from the germline V gene are SGHRS and YFSETQ. The CDR3 loop is CASSLLAGLLVDEQYF. The CDR3, as DNA: TGCGCCAGCAGCCTCTTGGCGGGGCTCCTTGTTGACGAGCAGTACTTC.

This clonotype has ten or more counts. The chain carries TRBV3-1 and TRBJ2-2; D is unclear. V was clipped by 1 base and J by 2 bases, with 11 bases between them. The CDR3 is 16 amino acids. Germline V gene sequence: CDR1 LGHDT, CDR2 YNNKEL (reference sequence). The CDR3 sequence: CASSQVPVPNTGELFF. In DNA form, the CDR3 reads TGTGCCAGCAGCCAAGTTCCGGTCCCTAACACCGGGGAGCTGTTTTTT.

By share, this clonotype ranks as medium-sized (0.01 to 0.1%). The V and J genes are TRBV12-3 or TRBV12-4 and TRBJ2-7; 9 bases fit TRBD1. V shed 6 bases, J shed 4 bases, and the junction held 7 bases outside the gene matches. The CDR3 contains 14 residues. This chain's CDR3 is CASRDGTGNYEQYF. The CDR3 region has the DNA TGTGCCAGCAGGGACGGGACAGGGAATTACGAGCAGTACTTC.

This clonotype has ten or more counts. This sequence joins TRBV29-1 and TRBJ1-4, with a possible D match to TRBD1 (5 bases). V shed 7 bases and J shed 10 bases, with 19 bases lying between them. CDR3 length equals 13 residues. Germline V lookup: CDR1 SQVTM, CDR2 ANQGSEA. As DNA, the CDR3 is TGCAGCGCTGGGCCCTCCCACAGGAGAAAACTGTTTTTT. It translates to CSAGPSHRRKLFF.

This clonotype was detected many times. The gene calls are TRBV4-3 and TRBJ2-6; 7 bases line up with TRBD1. The CDR3 is made up of 16 amino acids. Unmatched junction bases numbered 4, after V lost 3 bases and J lost 2 bases. Germline CDR1 and CDR2: LGHNA and YSLEER. CDR3 loop: CASSHGTGAGANVLTF. The CDR3 DNA reads TGCGCCAGCAGCCATGGTACAGGGGCTGGGGCCAACGTCCTGACTTTC.

This clonotype appeared many times. The genes are TRBV6-1 and TRBJ2-2; D gene unclear. The CDR3 has 14 residues. Germline lookup yields CDR1 MNHNS and CDR2 SASEGT. Trimming took 3 bases from V and 4 from J, leaving 9 bases between them. Written as DNA, the CDR3 is TGTGCCAGCAGTGATCGGTATGGCACCGGGGAGCTGTTTTTT. This sequence encodes CASSDRYGTGELFF.

This clonotype showed up many times. The V call is TRBV20-1, the J call TRBJ2-7; D is perhaps TRBD1 or TRBD2 (6 bases each). The CDR3 has 16 residues. Looked up from germline, CDR1 is DFQATT and CDR2 is SNEGSKA (reference sequence). V lost 3 bases and J lost 4, with 22 bases in between. This chain's CDR3 is CSASRGPTRGPYEQYF. CDR3 in DNA: TGCAGTGCTAGCCGGGGGCCAACTCGTGGGCCTTACGAGCAGTACTTC.

This clonotype was counted at least ten times. V usage is TRBV7-9 and J usage is TRBJ1-1; D not resolved. Trimming pared 1 base from V and 8 bases from J, leaving 8 bases between. Germline assignment: CDR1 SEHNR and CDR2 FQNEAQ (reference sequence). This CDR3 has 12 amino acids. The CDR3 DNA reads TGTGCCAGCAGCTTAGGTTCCGGGGAAGCTTTCTTT. This codes for CASSLGSGEAFF.

This clonotype was counted at least ten times. J is TRBJ2-7 and V is TRBV20-1; 10 bases match TRBD1. This CDR3 is 15 amino acids long. V lost 0 bases, J lost 3 bases, and 5 bases stayed unmatched. Looked up from germline, CDR1 is DFQATT and CDR2 is SNEGSKA (reference sequence). The CDR3, as DNA: TGCAGTGCTAGAGATCGGGACAGGGGAATCTACGAGCAGTACTTC. Protein sequence: CSARDRDRGIYEQYF.

The table lists this clonotype with many counts. The chain employs TRBV9 and TRBJ1-1; maybe TRBD1 (5 bases). Germline lookup yields CDR1 SGDLS and CDR2 YYNGEE. Trimming removed 0 bases at V and 3 bases at J, with 12 bases between. The CDR3 has 15 residues. CDR3 residues: CASSVGDGWDTEAFF. CDR3 sequence (DNA): TGTGCCAGCAGCGTAGGGGACGGGTGGGACACTGAAGCTTTCTTT.

This clonotype was seen many times. The chain employs TRBV5-1 and TRBJ2-2; no reliable D call. This CDR3 has 16 residues. V was pared by 1 base and J by 4 bases, with 14 bases between. Per the germline V gene, CDR1 is SGHRS and CDR2 is YFSETQ. The CDR3 loop is CASSLLGSLGTGELFF. The CDR3 DNA is TGCGCCAGCAGCTTGTTAGGGTCCCTTGGCACCGGGGAGCTGTTTTTT.

There are many counts of this clonotype. The chain uses TRBV29-1 and TRBJ2-3; perhaps D is TRBD1 or TRBD2 (5 bases each). Trimming removed 0 bases at V and 5 bases at J, with 12 bases between. CDR3 length: 14 residues. Germline-derived CDR1 and CDR2 are SQVTM and ANQGSEA. CDR3 nucleotide sequence: TGCAGCGTTGAAGATCCCGGGACGGGAGATACGCAGTATTTT. This translates into CSVEDPGTGDTQYF.

The chain links TRBV7-2 to TRBJ2-7, with D perhaps matching TRBD1 (6 bases). The CDR3 is 14 amino acids. V was trimmed by 1 base and J by 3 bases, leaving 10 bases between them. Looked up from germline, CDR1 is SGHTA and CDR2 is FQGNSA. This CDR3 is CASSLVGGVYEQYF. The CDR3 nucleotides are TGTGCCAGCAGCTTAGTTGGGGGCGTCTACGAGCAGTACTTC.

This clonotype was observed many times. CDR3 nucleotides: TGTGCCAGCAGCTTAGAGTCGTGGGCAGGGTCCGATCAGCCCCAGCATTTT. It is translated as CASSLESWAGSDQPQHF. The V and J genes are TRBV7-8 and TRBJ1-5; a possible D gene is TRBD1 (5 bases). This CDR3 region has 17 residues. V was cut by 1 base and J by 5 bases, with 18 bases left in between. Germline V gene lookup returns CDR1 SGHVS and CDR2 FQNEAQ.

Many counts were recorded for this clonotype. This sequence joins TRBV30 and TRBJ2-2; a possible D gene is TRBD1 (6 bases). Germline values: CDR1 GTSNPN, CDR2 SVGIG (reference sequence). V dropped 4 bases and J dropped 4 bases, with 40 bases sitting between them. The length of the CDR3 is 23 residues. CDR3 nucleotide sequence: TGTGCCTGGATTATTTTCTTGCAGGGGTATGGCCCAAACATCTTTGTGCGCACCGGGGAGCTGTTTTTT. Translation: CAWIIFLQGYGPNIFVRTGELFF.

This clonotype appeared many times. The chain employs TRBV29-1 and TRBJ2-3; a weak D match, TRBD2 (5 bases). Germline lookup yields CDR1 SQVTM and CDR2 ANQGSEA. Trimming stripped 8 bases from V and 2 bases from J, with 14 bases between. There are 13 residues in the CDR3. Here the CDR3 reads CSLRPADTDTQYF. For the CDR3, the DNA is TGCAGCTTAAGACCAGCGGACACAGATACGCAGTATTTT.